These 10 T cell receptor beta chains were sequenced from one sample in a study of blood T cell repertoires in COVID-19. Profiled with immunoSEQ multiplex PCR; TCRdb holds only in-frame clones, not every one. The sample has approximately 270,000 clones, around 83% seen once. The sample comprised peripheral blood. All receptors derive from a man older than 75 with acute or convalescent COVID-19.

This chain uses TRBV2 with TRBJ2-7; TRBD1 is a possible D gene (6 bases). The CDR3 consists of 14 residues. V was clipped by 6 bases and J by 0 bases, with 12 bases between them. Germline values: CDR1 SNHLY, CDR2 FYNNEI. CDR3 in amino acids: CASSLQGSSYEQYF. For the CDR3, the DNA is TGTGCCAGCAGCTTACAGGGTAGCTCCTACGAGCAGTACTTC.

The CDR3 DNA sequence: TGTGCCAGCAGTTACTCGAGAGGTATTGGGAGGGCGAGGACTGAAGCTTTCTTT. This encodes CASSYSRGIGRARTEAFF. J is TRBJ1-1 and V is TRBV6-2 or TRBV6-3; D gene unclear. Trimming took off 0 bases at V and 5 bases at J, with 22 bases between the two ends. Germline assignment: CDR1 MNHEY and CDR2 SVGEGT. This CDR3 spans 18 amino acids.

The rearrangement links TRBV6-5 to TRBJ1-2; TRBD1 agrees at 11 bases. Looked up from germline, CDR1 is MNHEY and CDR2 is SVGAGI. Unmatched junction bases numbered 6, after V lost 5 bases and J lost 4 bases. The CDR3 is 15 residues long. This CDR3 is CASSPDRGQSYGYTF. The DNA for the CDR3 is TGTGCCAGCAGTCCGGACAGGGGGCAGTCCTATGGCTACACCTTC.

This clone was counted between two and nine times. The chain combines TRBV10-1 with TRBJ1-1; 7 bases fit TRBD1. Germline assignment: CDR1 WNHNN and CDR2 SYGVQD (reference sequence). The CDR3 covers 15 residues. Losses at the gene ends were 4 bases for V and 4 bases for J; bases not matched to a gene: 9. The CDR3 loop is CASSAYRGMSTEAFF. In nucleotides, the CDR3 is TGCGCCAGCAGTGCATACAGGGGTATGAGCACTGAAGCTTTCTTT.

This sequence joins TRBV5-4 and TRBJ2-3; D is perhaps TRBD2 (5 bases). Trimming shortened V by 3 bases and J by 5 bases, and 16 bases separated the two germline ends. Germline assignment: CDR1 SGHNT and CDR2 YYREEE (reference sequence). There are 15 residues in the CDR3. The CDR3 protein is CASSSDPRDRDTQYF. The CDR3 region has the DNA TGTGCCAGCAGCTCGGACCCCCGGGATAGAGATACGCAGTATTTT. The full variable domain, rest sourced from reference TRBV5-4 and TRBJ2-3, is ETGVTQSPTHLIKTRGQQVTLRCSSQSGHNTVSWYQQALGQGPQFIFQYYREEENGRGNFPPRFSGLQFPNYSSELNVNALELDDSALYLCASSSDPRDRDTQYFGPGTRLTVL.

This chain joins TRBV28 and TRBJ2-7, with 9 nucleotides matching TRBD2. Germline lookup yields CDR1 MDHEN and CDR2 SYDVKM. The CDR3 runs to 19 residues. V was clipped by 6 bases and J by 0 bases; unmatched bases: 18. CDR3 protein: CASSLARGLGTSPSYEQYF. The DNA of the CDR3 is TGTGCCAGCAGCTTGGCGAGGGGGCTAGGGACTAGCCCCTCCTACGAGCAGTACTTC.

Turning to this clone: Different DNA sequences within this sample yield the same CDR3. The chain has TRBV19 and TRBJ2-3, with TRBD2 matching 10 bases. This CDR3 has 14 amino acids. Trimming at V came to 5 bases and at J to 6 bases, leaving 5 bases not matched to a gene. The germline gives CDR1 LNHDA, CDR2 SQIVND (reference sequence). The CDR3 DNA follows: TGTGCCAGTAGTGAGCGGGGGGGCCGGGATACGCAGTATTTT. It encodes CASSERGGRDTQYF. Filled out from reference TRBV19 and TRBJ2-3, the complete variable domain reads DGGITQSPKYLFRKEGQNVTLSCEQNLNHDAMYWYRQDPGQGLRLIYYSQIVNDFQKGDIAEGYSVSREKKESFPLTVTSAQKNPTAFYLCASSERGGRDTQYFGPGTRLTVL.

The V and J genes are TRBV10-3 and TRBJ2-5, with 8 bases matching TRBD1. CDR3 length: 13 residues. Looked up from germline, CDR1 is ENHRY and CDR2 is SYGVKD. V was pared by 8 bases and J by 3 bases, with 5 bases of the junction left unmatched. The CDR3 region is CAIRPGQEETQYF. DNA for the CDR3: TGTGCCATCCGGCCGGGACAGGAAGAGACCCAGTACTTC.

For the CDR3, the DNA is TGTGCCAGCAGTGAACGCATGCGAGAGACCCAGTACTTC. Amino acids: CASSERMRETQYF. V is TRBV2 and J is TRBJ2-5; D is uncertain. The CDR3 totals 13 residues. Trimming stripped 2 bases from V and 4 bases from J, with 8 bases between. CDR1 is SNHLY and CDR2 is FYNNEI in the germline V gene.

The chain recombines TRBV18 with TRBJ1-5; TRBD1 agrees at 8 bases. Germline lookup yields CDR1 KGHSH and CDR2 LQKENI. This CDR3 is 16 amino acids long. Losses at the gene ends were 1 base for V and 5 bases for J; bases not matched to a gene: 7. The CDR3, as DNA: TGTGCCAGCTCACCACTTGGACCGGGACAGGATCAGCCCCAGCATTTT. As protein: CASSPLGPGQDQPQHF.